This is a list of T cell receptor beta chains from one sample in a study of blood T cell repertoires in COVID-19. The data were produced by immunoSEQ multiplex PCR, yet TCRdb's version contains in-frame clones alone and is incomplete. The table includes 95,000 to 100,000 clones, about 80% detected once. What was sequenced was peripheral blood. Receptors were obtained from a man between 65 and 85 years old with acute or convalescent COVID-19. Both conserved end residues are part of each CDR3. Each record gives: clone size, V gene, D gene, J gene, CDR3 protein, CDR3 DNA. D genes are given only for firm matches. Expanded clones are given a class, and other clones once, few, many or no size at all.

.	TRBV7-2	TRBD1	TRBJ2-5	CASSANRGLETQYF	TGTGCCAGCAGCGCGAACAGGGGGTTAGAGACCCAGTACTTC
.	TRBV19	.	TRBJ1-1	CASSIRGTEAFF	TGTGCCAGTAGTATTAGGGGCACTGAAGCTTTCTTT
.	TRBV6-6	TRBD1	TRBJ1-2	CASSSTTGNYGYTF	TGTGCCAGCAGCTCGACGACAGGGAACTATGGCTACACCTTC
.	TRBV7-8	TRBD1	TRBJ1-6	CASSPQGAFGNSPLHF	TGTGCCAGCAGCCCACAGGGGGCGTTCGGTAATTCACCCCTCCACTTT
.	TRBV30	.	TRBJ2-6	CAWSSSSGANVLTF	TGTGCCTGGAGTTCCAGCTCTGGGGCCAACGTCCTGACTTTC
.	TRBV5-6	TRBD2	TRBJ2-3	CASSLVAGGTDTQYF	TGTGCCAGCAGCTTGGTTGCGGGGGGCACAGATACGCAGTATTTT
.	TRBV3-1/TRBV3-2	TRBD2	TRBJ2-5	CASSQDSRLADSQETQYF	TGTGCCAGCAGCCAAGATTCCCGACTAGCGGACTCTCAAGAGACCCAGTACTTC
.	TRBV12-3/TRBV12-4	TRBD2	TRBJ2-7	CASSLSGTNEQYF	TGTGCCAGCAGTTTAAGCGGGACTAACGAGCAGTACTTC
.	TRBV20-1	.	TRBJ1-1	CSIRTNTEAFF	TGCAGTATACGAACAAACACTGAAGCTTTCTTT
.	TRBV7-3	.	TRBJ1-6	CASSARGGEVSRPNSPLHF	TGTGCCAGCAGCGCCCGGGGAGGGGAGGTATCTCGCCCTAATTCACCCCTCCACTTT
.	TRBV2	TRBD1	TRBJ1-2	CASSEWDRVLYYGYTF	TGTGCCAGCAGTGAATGGGACAGGGTGCTTTACTATGGCTACACCTTC
.	TRBV18	TRBD2	TRBJ2-5	CASSPRAGQETQYF	TGTGCCAGCTCACCGAGAGCGGGGCAGGAGACCCAGTACTTC
few	TRBV4-2	.	TRBJ1-2	CASSVQGQVEGYTF	TGTGCCAGCAGCGTACAGGGTCAGGTGGAAGGCTACACCTTC
.	TRBV3-1/TRBV3-2	.	TRBJ1-1	CASSQERNTEAFF	TGTGCCAGCAGCCAAGAGCGGAACACTGAAGCTTTCTTT
few	TRBV6-7	TRBD1	TRBJ2-1	CASSYGTGSVKYEQFF	TGTGCCAGCAGTTACGGGACAGGATCAGTAAAGTATGAGCAGTTCTTC
few	TRBV5-1	TRBD1	TRBJ1-2	CASSQRQGEYGYTF	TGCGCCAGCAGCCAAAGACAGGGGGAGTATGGCTACACCTTC
.	TRBV20-1	TRBD2	TRBJ2-3	CSASPGLAGTDTQYF	TGCAGTGCTAGTCCGGGGCTAGCGGGCACAGATACGCAGTATTTT
.	TRBV27	TRBD2	TRBJ2-1	CASSSSGRAYEQFF	TGTGCCAGCAGTTCTAGCGGGAGGGCCTATGAGCAGTTCTTC
.	TRBV7-8	.	TRBJ2-3	CASSQTNTDTQYF	TGTGCCAGCAGCCAGACTAACACAGATACGCAGTATTTT
.	TRBV10-3	.	TRBJ2-1	CAISEQAMEEFF	TGTGCCATCAGTGAACAGGCGATGGAAGAGTTCTTC
.	TRBV9	TRBD1	TRBJ2-5	CASSRGQGLGEETQYF	TGTGCCAGCAGCCGGGGACAGGGGTTGGGCGAAGAGACCCAGTACTTC
.	TRBV7-2	.	TRBJ1-5	CASSFWGGLEPNQPQHF	TGTGCCAGCAGCTTTTGGGGGGGCCTAGAGCCCAATCAGCCCCAGCATTTT
.	TRBV7-3	TRBD1	TRBJ2-7	CASSSPGTGSEQYF	TGTGCCAGCAGCTCACCCGGGACAGGGAGCGAGCAGTACTTC
.	TRBV27	.	TRBJ2-2	CASSWANTGELFF	TGTGCCAGCAGTTGGGCAAACACCGGGGAGCTGTTTTTT
.	TRBV5-1	.	TRBJ2-7	CASSLEESGTYEQYF	TGCGCCAGCAGCTTGGAGGAGTCAGGGACCTACGAGCAGTACTTC
.	TRBV18	TRBD2	TRBJ2-7	CASSPPGLAGVSEQYF	TGTGCCAGCTCACCACCCGGACTAGCGGGAGTAAGCGAGCAGTACTTC
.	TRBV24-1	.	TRBJ2-7	CATSDQTTSYEQYF	TGTGCCACCAGTGACCAAACTACTAGTTACGAGCAGTACTTC
.	TRBV2	TRBD2	TRBJ2-3	CASKRLAGGTSTDTQYF	TGTGCCAGCAAACGCCTAGCGGGGGGTACTAGCACAGATACGCAGTATTTT
.	TRBV5-5	TRBD1	TRBJ1-1	CASSLGTGLNTEAFF	TGTGCCAGCAGCTTGGGGACAGGGCTGAACACTGAAGCTTTCTTT
many	TRBV7-3	.	TRBJ1-1	CASSLTQETNTEAFF	TGTGCCAGCAGCTTAACCCAGGAAACGAACACTGAAGCTTTCTTT
.	TRBV6-1	TRBD2	TRBJ2-7	CASSEGWGGAGGSAYEQYF	TGTGCCAGCAGTGAAGGTTGGGGTGGAGCGGGGGGATCCGCCTACGAGCAGTACTTC
.	TRBV5-8	.	TRBJ2-5	CASSLELLGRETQYF	TGTGCCAGCAGCTTGGAGCTTCTAGGTCGGGAGACCCAGTACTTC